Following are 11 T cell receptor beta chains from one sample sequenced in a study of cytomegalovirus exposure and HLA in healthy donors. The table came from immunoSEQ multiplex PCR; TCRdb's copy has only in-frame clones and leaves some out. The table includes around 240,000 clones, 90% detected once. Material: PBMCs. These receptors were obtained from a young woman in good health and CMV-seronegative.

The chain has TRBV2 and TRBJ1-5; no clear D. The CDR3 is 16 residues long. Between the trimmed V and J ends, which lost 5 bases and 4 bases, there was a span of 18 bases. From germline, CDR1 is SNHLY and CDR2 FYNNEI. The CDR3 DNA reads as TGTGCCAGCAGTTCCGCGATAGGGAGCCTAAATCAGCCCCAGCATTTT. Its protein is CASSSAIGSLNQPQHF.

This clone was seen a handful of times. The J gene is TRBJ1-5, the V gene TRBV29-1; 7 bases fit TRBD1. Unmatched junction bases numbered 9, after V lost 6 bases and J lost 4 bases. This CDR3 has 14 residues. CDR1 and CDR2 from the germline V gene are SQVTM and ANQGSEA. In DNA, the CDR3 is TGCAGCGTCCCAACAGGGGAGGATAATCAGCCCCAGCATTTT. It is translated as CSVPTGEDNQPQHF.

The chain is built from TRBV2 and TRBJ2-5; no firm D call. V was clipped by 6 bases and J by 1 base, with 9 bases between them. The CDR3 covers 13 residues. Germline-derived CDR1 and CDR2 are SNHLY and FYNNEI. CDR3 sequence reads: CASSILTQETQYF. In DNA, the CDR3 is TGTGCCAGCAGCATACTTACCCAAGAGACCCAGTACTTC. Full variable domain (outside the CDR3, taken from reference TRBV2 and TRBJ2-5): EPEVTQTPSHQVTQMGQEVILRCVPISNHLYFYWYRQILGQKVEFLVSFYNNEISEKSEIFDDQFSVERPDGSNFTLKIRSTKLEDSAMYFCASSILTQETQYFGPGTRLLVL.

This chain connects TRBV4-3 to TRBJ2-7, with D tentatively TRBD2 (7 bases). CDR1 is LGHNA and CDR2 is YSLEER in the germline V gene. The CDR3 spans 15 residues. Trimming cost V 1 base and J 4 bases, with 14 bases left between them. The CDR3 nucleotides are TGCGCCAGCAGCCAAGGTGGGGGGGCCGCTTACGAGCAGTACTTC. Amino acids: CASSQGGGAAYEQYF.

The chain carries TRBV11-1 and TRBJ1-1; no definite D call. The CDR3 loop spans 15 amino acids. Germline CDR1 and CDR2: SGHAT and FQDESV (reference sequence). V lost 4 bases, J lost 7 bases, and 19 bases lay in between. CDR3 nucleotides: TGTGCCAGCAGCTCAGAGACGGCGGGGTTTCTTGAAGCTTTCTTT. Translation: CASSSETAGFLEAFF.

This chain links TRBV7-8 with TRBJ1-3; D is unclear. V gave up 5 bases and J gave up 0 bases, with 14 bases separating them. The CDR3 is 16 residues long. The germline CDR1 and CDR2 sequences are SGHVS and FQNEAQ. The CDR3 here is CASSPEAGHSGNTIYF. Written as DNA, the CDR3 is TGTGCCAGCAGCCCTGAGGCGGGCCACTCTGGAAACACCATATATTTT. The full variable domain, rest sourced from reference TRBV7-8 and TRBJ1-3, is GAGVSQSPRYKVAKRGQDVALRCDPISGHVSLFWYQQALGQGPEFLTYFQNEAQLDKSGLPSDRFFAERPEGSVSTLKIQRTQQEDSAVYLCASSPEAGHSGNTIYFGEGSWLTVV.

The chain recombines TRBV9 with TRBJ1-1; 9 nucleotides align to TRBD1. V was pared by 4 bases and J by 3 bases, with 10 bases of the junction left unmatched. The CDR3 has 16 amino acids. The germline V gene encodes CDR1 SGDLS and CDR2 YYNGEE. The CDR3 region has the DNA TGTGCCAGCAGCCCCACAGGGGGCTCGGCGGACACTGAAGCTTTCTTT. Amino acids: CASSPTGGSADTEAFF. Full variable domain (rest looked up from reference TRBV9 and TRBJ1-1): DSGVTQTPKHLITATGQRVTLRCSPRSGDLSVYWYQQSLDQGLQFLIQYYNGEERAKGNILERFSAQQFPDLHSELNLSSLELGDSALYFCASSPTGGSADTEAFFGQGTRLTVV.

The V and J genes are TRBV30 and TRBJ2-7; the match to TRBD1 covers 7 bases. J lost 10 bases, V lost 0 bases, and 6 bases had no gene match. CDR1 and CDR2 from the germline V gene are GTSNPN and SVGIG (reference sequence). This CDR3 spans 12 amino acids. CDR3 in amino acids: CAWSVLRQGQYF. In DNA form, the CDR3 reads TGTGCCTGGAGTGTACTGAGACAGGGACAGTACTTC. Looking up the rest from reference TRBV30 and TRBJ2-7 gives the full variable domain: SQTIHQWPATLVQPVGSPLSLECTVEGTSNPNLYWYRQAAGRGLQLLFYSVGIGQISSEVPQNLSASRPQDRQFILSSKKLLLSDSGFYLCAWSVLRQGQYFGPGTRLTVT.

J is TRBJ1-5 and V is TRBV9; 8 bases are shared with TRBD1. Germline V gives CDR1 SGDLS, CDR2 YYNGEE. The CDR3 has 15 amino acids. J lost 3 bases, V lost 3 bases, and 5 bases had no gene match. CDR3 protein: CASSGGTGNNQPQHF. CDR3 sequence (DNA): TGTGCCAGCAGCGGTGGGACAGGAAACAATCAGCCCCAGCATTTT.

This chain uses TRBV6-1 with TRBJ1-4, with D maybe TRBD1 (6 bases). The CDR3 spans 13 residues. The germline gives CDR1 MNHNS, CDR2 SASEGT. Trimming left V 6 bases short and J 8 bases short, with 13 bases between. CDR3 nucleotides: TGTGCCAGCAGCGTCAGGGGCGAGGAAAAACTGTTTTTT. It is translated as CASSVRGEEKLFF.

The chain carries TRBV30 and TRBJ2-7, with a tentative D call TRBD1 (7 bases). This CDR3 has 14 residues. Germline-derived CDR1 and CDR2 are GTSNPN and SVGIG (reference sequence). The V and J ends lost 3 bases and 7 bases respectively, with 19 bases between them. The CDR3 reads CAWSRGAGSWEQYF. For the CDR3, the DNA is TGTGCCTGGAGCAGGGGGGCAGGGTCTTGGGAGCAGTACTTC.